This entry features one T cell receptor beta chain sequence. Its antigen remains unidentified. Some clones are missing from TCRdb's copy, which holds only in-frame ones; the method was immunoSEQ multiplex PCR. The sample lists roughly 850,000 clones, approximately 96% occurring once. Trimming removed 3 bases from V and 0 bases from J, with 15 bases in between. Per germline, CDR1 SEHNR and CDR2 FQNEAQ (reference sequence). The CDR3 consists of 17 residues. CD8 cells regarded as naive lacked CD45RO, were positively chosen for CCR7, and omitted terminally differentiated effector memory CD45RA+ cells. The data are from a study of shared clonotypes between healthy human individuals. The study, taken as a whole, reports: Investigators expected sequencing depth to affect clonotype sharing among donors.

The chain uses TRBV7-9 and TRBJ2-1; D perhaps matches TRBD2 (7 bases). The origin of this receptor is a man younger than 40 in good health. The source material was naive CD8+ T cells sorted from blood. The CDR3 DNA is TGTGCCAGCAGCTTTACCAGGGGCGGGAGCTCCTACAATGAGCAGTTCTTC. Its translation: CASSFTRGGSSYNEQFF.